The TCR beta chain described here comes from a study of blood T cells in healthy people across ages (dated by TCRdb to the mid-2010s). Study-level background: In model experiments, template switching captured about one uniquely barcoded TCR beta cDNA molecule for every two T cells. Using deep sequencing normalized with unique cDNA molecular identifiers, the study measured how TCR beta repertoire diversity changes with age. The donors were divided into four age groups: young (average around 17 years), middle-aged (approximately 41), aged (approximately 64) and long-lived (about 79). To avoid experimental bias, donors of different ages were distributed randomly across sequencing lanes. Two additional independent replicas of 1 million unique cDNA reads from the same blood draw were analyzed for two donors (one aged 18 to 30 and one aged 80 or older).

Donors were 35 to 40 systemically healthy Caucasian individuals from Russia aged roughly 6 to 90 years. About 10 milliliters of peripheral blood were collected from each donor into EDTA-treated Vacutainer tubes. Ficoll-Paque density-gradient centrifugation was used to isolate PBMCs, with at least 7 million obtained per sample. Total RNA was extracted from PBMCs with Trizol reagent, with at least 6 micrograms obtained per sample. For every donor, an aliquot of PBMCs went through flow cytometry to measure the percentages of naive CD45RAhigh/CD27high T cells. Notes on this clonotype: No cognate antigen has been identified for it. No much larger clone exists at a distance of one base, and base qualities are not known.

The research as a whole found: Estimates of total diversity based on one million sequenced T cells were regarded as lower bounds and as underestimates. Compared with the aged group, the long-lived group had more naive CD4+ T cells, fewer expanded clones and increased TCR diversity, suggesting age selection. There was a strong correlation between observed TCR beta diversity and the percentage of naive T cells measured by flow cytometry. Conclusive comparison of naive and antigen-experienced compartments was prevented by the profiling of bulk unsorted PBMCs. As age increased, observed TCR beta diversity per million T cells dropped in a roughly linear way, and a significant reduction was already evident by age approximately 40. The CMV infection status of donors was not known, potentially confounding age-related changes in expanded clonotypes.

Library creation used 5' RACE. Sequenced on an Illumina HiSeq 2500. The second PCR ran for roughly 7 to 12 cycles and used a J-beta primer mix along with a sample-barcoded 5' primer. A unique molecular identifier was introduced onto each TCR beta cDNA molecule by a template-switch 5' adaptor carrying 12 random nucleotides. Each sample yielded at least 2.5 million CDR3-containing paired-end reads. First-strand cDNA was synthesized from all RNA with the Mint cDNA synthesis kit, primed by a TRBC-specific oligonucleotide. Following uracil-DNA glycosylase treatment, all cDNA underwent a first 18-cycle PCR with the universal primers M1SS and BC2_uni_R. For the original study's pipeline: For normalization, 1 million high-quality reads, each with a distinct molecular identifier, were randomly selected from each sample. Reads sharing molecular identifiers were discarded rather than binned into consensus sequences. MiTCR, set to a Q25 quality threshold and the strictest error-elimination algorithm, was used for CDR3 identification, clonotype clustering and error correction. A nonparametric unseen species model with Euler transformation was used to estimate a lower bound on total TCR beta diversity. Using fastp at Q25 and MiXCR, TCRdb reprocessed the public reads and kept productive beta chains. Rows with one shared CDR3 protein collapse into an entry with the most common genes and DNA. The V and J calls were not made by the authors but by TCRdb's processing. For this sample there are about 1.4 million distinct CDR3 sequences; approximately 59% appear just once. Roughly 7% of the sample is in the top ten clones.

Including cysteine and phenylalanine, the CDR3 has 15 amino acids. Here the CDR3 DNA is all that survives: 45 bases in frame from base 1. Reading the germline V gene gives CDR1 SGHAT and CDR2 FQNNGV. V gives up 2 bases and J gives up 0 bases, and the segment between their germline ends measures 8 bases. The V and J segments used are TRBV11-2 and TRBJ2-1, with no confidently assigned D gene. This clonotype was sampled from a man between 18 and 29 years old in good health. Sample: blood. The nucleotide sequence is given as TGTGCCAGCAGCTTACTGACCAGCTCCTACAATGAGCAGTTCTTC. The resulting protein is CASSLLTSSYNEQFF.